Sequencing of this T cell receptor gamma chain was carried out in a study of Vδ1+ human thymocytes. Notes on this clone: What it binds is unknown.

Sequences come from RNA converted to cDNA by reverse transcription. Pooled V-gene forward primers with one constant-region reverse primer generated the CDR3 amplicons by multiplex PCR. TCRdb re-called the multiplex PCR reads using CATT. The sample records tens of thousands of gamma-chain clones, approximately 15% being singletons. Study-level points and caveats: TRG sequences recurred across donors, whereas TRD sequences stayed essentially private. Thymic TRG and TRD repertoires appeared highly polyclonal, with Gaussian CDR3 length distributions. Bulk data may be misread because of unexpected Vdelta2 sequences. Despite high sort purity, roughly 20% of thymic T cell receptor delta sequences were Vdelta2.

The length of the CDR3 is 14 residues. In germline, CDR1 is GITISATS, CDR2 ISYDGTV (reference sequence). The junction had 9 bases not matched to a gene; V was cut back by 0 bases and J by 7 bases. The sorted cells were CD3+ Vdelta1+ Vdelta2- thymocytes from alphabeta-depleted thymus. Sequences were obtained from Vdelta1+ gamma-delta thymocytes from the thymus. Subset: FACS-sorted CD3+ TCRalphabeta- TCRVdelta1+ TCRVdelta2- thymocytes. The rearrangement joins TRGV9 to TRGJ1 or TRGJ2. The TCR comes from a child in the first two years of life who had congenital heart surgery. CDR3 protein: CALWEVQVGYKKLF. CDR3 nucleotides: TGTGCCTTGTGGGAGGTGCAAGTAGGGTATAAGAAACTCTTT.